The clone carrying this T cell receptor beta chain was detected a few times. Per germline, CDR1 SGHKS and CDR2 YYEKEE (reference sequence). The length of the CDR3 is 15 residues. V lost 6 bases to trimming and J lost 0 bases, with 12 bases between them. The data belong to a study of human T cells and chemical hapten exposure. Whole blood that had not been fractionated was the source of extracted total RNA. Each CDR3 protein is one row after TCRdb ran MiXCR on the 5' RACE reads. In the table there are roughly 120,000 distinct CDR3 sequences, 15% to 20% of which are singletons. The TCR was taken from a human donor in good health. This chain links TRBV5-5 with TRBJ1-4, with unresolved D. CDR3 protein: CASKETTATNEKLFF. The DNA for the CDR3 is TGTGCCAGCAAGGAGACGACGGCAACTAATGAAAAACTGTTTTTT.